This T cell receptor beta chain was observed in a study of Graves' ophthalmopathy and Graves' hyperthyroidism. The sequenced template was RNA, covering the TCR beta CDR3 region. First-round RT-PCR relied on HTBI primers, and a second-round multiplex PCR came next. TCRdb used MiXCR to reprocess the multiplex PCR reads, holding one entry per CDR3 protein. The data show 170,000 or so distinct CDR3 sequences, with around 40% seen just once and nearly 9% held by the top ten. The PBMC fraction was derived from about 9.2 ml of fresh peripheral blood. Study findings and constraints: Among thyroid clonotypes expanded above 0.001 frequency, most also appeared in blood. At 60% to 71% sensitivity and 72.22% specificity, the model predicted progression of the ophthalmopathy.

In regard to this clonotype: Antigen unknown.

This CDR3 contains 16 residues. Germline lookup yields CDR1 LNHDA and CDR2 SQIVND (reference sequence). The germline V and J ends were trimmed by 4 bases and 9 bases, with 19 bases remaining between them. The source is a man aged 25-45 years with Graves' ophthalmopathy. Source material: peripheral blood. J is TRBJ1-6 and V is TRBV19; D is ambiguous. CDR3 protein: CASSTSGRQTSSPLHF. The CDR3 region has the DNA TGTGCCAGTAGTACCTCCGGGAGGCAAACGAGTTCACCCCTCCACTTT.